The 23 T cell receptor beta chains below were found in one sample sequenced in a study of blood T cell repertoires in COVID-19. Sequencing was performed with immunoSEQ multiplex PCR; in TCRdb, only in-frame clones are kept and a portion is missing. The sample has 150,000 to 200,000 clones, more than 75% seen once. Sequencing was performed on peripheral blood. These receptors were taken from a human donor in a cohort sampled during active COVID-19.

This CDR3 reads CASSDFSGDYGYTF. In nucleotides, the CDR3 is TGTGCCAGCAGTGATTTCTCAGGTGACTATGGCTACACCTTC. The gene calls are TRBV6-1 and TRBJ1-2; unclear D gene. The germline V and J ends were trimmed by 3 bases and 3 bases, with 11 bases remaining between them. The germline CDR1 and CDR2 sequences are MNHNS and SASEGT. This CDR3 is built from 14 residues.

This clone was seen a few times. The chain links TRBV29-1 to TRBJ2-7; 8 nucleotides match TRBD1. The trim removed 5 bases at V and 6 bases at J, leaving 12 bases unmatched. The CDR3 covers 14 residues. Germline V gives CDR1 SQVTM, CDR2 ANQGSEA. The CDR3 region is CSVYPQGAQGEQYF. Here the CDR3 DNA reads TGCAGCGTTTACCCGCAGGGGGCGCAGGGCGAGCAGTACTTC.

The rearrangement uses TRBV6-1 and TRBJ2-3; no clear D. In germline, CDR1 is MNHNS, CDR2 SASEGT. The germline V and J ends were trimmed by 2 bases and 1 base, with 4 bases remaining between them. This CDR3 has 13 residues. The CDR3 here is CASSEQGTDTQYF. For the CDR3, the DNA is TGTGCCAGCAGTGAACAGGGCACAGATACGCAGTATTTT.

The sample holds a few counts of this clone. The chain links TRBV5-1 to TRBJ2-2, with D maybe TRBD2 (5 bases). The CDR3 runs to 14 residues. In germline, CDR1 is SGHRS, CDR2 YFSETQ. V lost 5 bases, J lost 0 bases, and 8 bases lay in between. For the CDR3, the DNA is TGCGCCAGCAGTAGCGCCGCGAACACCGGGGAGCTGTTTTTT. It translates to CASSSAANTGELFF. The whole variable domain, filled in from reference TRBV5-1 and TRBJ2-2, reads KAGVTQTPRYLIKTRGQQVTLSCSPISGHRSVSWYQQTPGQGLQFLFEYFSETQRNKGNFPGRFSGRQFSNSRSEMNVSTLELGDSALYLCASSSAANTGELFFGEGSRLTVL.

V is TRBV9 and J is TRBJ2-5; 12 bases match TRBD2. V shed 3 bases, J shed 3 bases, and the junction held 0 bases outside the gene matches. This CDR3 is built from 14 residues. Germline V lookup: CDR1 SGDLS, CDR2 YYNGEE. This chain's CDR3 is CASSGTSGEETQYF. The CDR3 region has the DNA TGTGCCAGCAGCGGGACTAGCGGGGAAGAGACCCAGTACTTC. Combining the CDR3 with reference TRBV9 and TRBJ2-5 gives the whole variable domain DSGVTQTPKHLITATGQRVTLRCSPRSGDLSVYWYQQSLDQGLQFLIQYYNGEERAKGNILERFSAQQFPDLHSELNLSSLELGDSALYFCASSGTSGEETQYFGPGTRLLVL.

This sequence joins TRBV24-1 and TRBJ1-2; 8 nucleotides match TRBD1. Germline values: CDR1 KGHDR, CDR2 SFDVKD. V lost 4 bases to trimming and J lost 10 bases; unmatched junction nucleotides: 7. The CDR3 is 13 residues long. CDR3 amino acids: CATSDPWQGAYTF. CDR3 DNA: TGTGCCACCAGTGACCCTTGGCAGGGGGCCTACACCTTC.

This clone was observed a handful of times. The chain recombines TRBV2 with TRBJ2-7; the match to TRBD2 covers 7 bases. The V and J ends lost 8 bases and 2 bases, in that order; junction bases with no gene match: 12. The CDR3 is 15 amino acids. Germline CDR1 reads SNHLY; CDR2 reads FYNNEI. Here the CDR3 DNA reads TGTGCCAGCCGGTTGTCGAGCGGGAACCCCTACGAGCAGTACTTC. It yields the protein CASRLSSGNPYEQYF.

This chain connects TRBV2 to TRBJ2-7, with TRBD1 matching 11 bases. The germline V gene encodes CDR1 SNHLY and CDR2 FYNNEI. V was pared by 3 bases and J by 6 bases, with 13 bases of the junction left unmatched. The CDR3 length is 17 residues. DNA of the CDR3: TGTGCCAGCAGTGATACTTCTGGCGGACAGGGGGCCTTCGAGCAGTACTTC. As protein: CASSDTSGGQGAFEQYF.

The V call is TRBV6-4, the J call TRBJ1-2; 7 bases line up with TRBD1. This CDR3 is 16 amino acids long. After removal of 0 bases from V and 4 bases from J, the junction contained 8 bases not matched to a gene. CDR1 MRHNA and CDR2 SNTAGT come from the germline V gene. The CDR3 sequence is CASSDSGEGASYGYTF. CDR3 nucleotides: TGTGCCAGCAGTGACTCAGGAGAGGGGGCAAGCTATGGCTACACCTTC.

This chain links TRBV19 with TRBJ1-5; D might be TRBD1 (5 bases). The CDR3 contains 15 residues. CDR1 is LNHDA, CDR2 SQIVND, per germline (reference sequence). Deletions cut 10 bases from V and 3 bases from J, with 19 bases between. CDR3 DNA sequence: TGTGCCACACGCTCCGAAACAGGTATCAATCAGCCCCAGCATTTT. Amino acids: CATRSETGINQPQHF. Drawing the rest from reference TRBV19 and TRBJ1-5, the complete variable domain is DGGITQSPKYLFRKEGQNVTLSCEQNLNHDAMYWYRQDPGQGLRLIYYSQIVNDFQKGDIAEGYSVSREKKESFPLTVTSAQKNPTAFYLCATRSETGINQPQHFGDGTRLSIL.

The J gene is TRBJ2-1, the V gene TRBV27, with D hard to call. The V and J ends lost 0 bases and 0 bases respectively, with 9 bases between them. Germline-derived CDR1 and CDR2 are MNHEY and SMNVEV (reference sequence). The CDR3 has 16 residues. CDR3 in amino acids: CASSLSQASSYNEQFF. CDR3 bases: TGTGCCAGCAGTTTATCGCAGGCGAGCTCCTACAATGAGCAGTTCTTC.

This clone showed up just once. The rearrangement links TRBV7-6 to TRBJ2-3; 9 bases are a match to TRBD2. CDR3 length equals 16 residues. J lost 5 bases, V lost 4 bases, and 10 bases had no gene match. The germline V gene encodes CDR1 SGHVS and CDR2 FNYEAQ. The CDR3 is CASSSVAGEDLDTQYF. The CDR3, as DNA: TGTGCCAGCAGCTCGGTAGCGGGGGAGGATTTAGATACGCAGTATTTT.

The rearrangement links TRBV10-3 to TRBJ1-1; 7 bases line up with TRBD1. The J segment lost 2 bases and the V segment lost 4 bases, leaving 19 bases of the junction unmatched. The germline CDR1 and CDR2 sequences are ENHRY and SYGVKD. CDR3 length: 19 amino acids. CDR3 protein: CAISGPTGYSQHHNTEAFF. CDR3 in DNA: TGTGCCATCAGTGGGCCGACAGGGTACTCCCAGCATCACAACACTGAAGCTTTCTTT.

The chain recombines TRBV5-6 with TRBJ1-1; TRBD1 matches 7 bases. Germline lookup yields CDR1 SGHDT and CDR2 YYEEEE. After removal of 4 bases from V and 3 bases from J, the junction contained 6 bases not matched to a gene. CDR3 length equals 14 residues. The CDR3 coding sequence is TGTGCCAGCAGCCGACAGGGACGGGACACTGAAGCTTTCTTT. Translation: CASSRQGRDTEAFF.

There are a few counts of this clone. The CDR3 loop reads CASSLGGQRFYEQYF. In DNA, the CDR3 is TGTGCCAGCAGCTTGGGGGGACAACGTTTCTACGAGCAGTACTTC. The chain links TRBV5-6 to TRBJ2-7, with a tentative D call TRBD1 (6 bases). V was cut by 0 bases and J by 3 bases, with 13 bases left in between. The CDR3 totals 15 residues. Germline CDR1 is SGHDT and CDR2 is YYEEEE.

This chain connects TRBV27 to TRBJ1-5, with D unresolved. CDR3 size: 14 residues. Looked up from germline, CDR1 is MNHEY and CDR2 is SMNVEV (reference sequence). The V and J ends lost 3 bases and 6 bases respectively, with 12 bases between them. CDR3 residues: CASSFKSGGQPQHF. The CDR3 DNA follows: TGTGCCAGCAGTTTCAAGTCGGGAGGTCAGCCCCAGCATTTT.

J is TRBJ1-2 and V is TRBV3-1 (or the pseudogene TRBV3-2), with D tentatively TRBD1 (5 bases). V was trimmed by 1 base and J by 4 bases, leaving 16 bases between them. This CDR3 comprises 16 residues. CDR1 is LGHDT, CDR2 YNNKEL, per germline (reference sequence). This CDR3 reads CASSQGWGGEGYGYTF. The DNA for the CDR3 is TGTGCCAGCAGCCAAGGATGGGGAGGGGAGGGCTATGGCTACACCTTC.

This clone was recorded only once. V usage is TRBV4-2 and J usage is TRBJ1-2; 9 bases align to TRBD1. The ends lost 0 bases at V and 5 bases at J; junction bases unmatched: 4. The germline V gene has CDR1 LGHNA and CDR2 YNFKEQ. This CDR3 is 15 amino acids long. In DNA form, the CDR3 reads TGTGCCAGCAGCCAAGAAGAGACAGGGGGTTATGGCTACACCTTC. Its protein product is CASSQEETGGYGYTF.

The V call is TRBV21-1, the J call TRBJ2-2; the table's D call, TRBD2, has no DNA check behind it. TRBV21-1 is given as a pseudogene. The CDR3 consists of 15 residues. The CDR3, as DNA: TGTGCCAGCAGCAGGGCCGGGACTAGGACCGGGGAGCTGTTTTTT. Protein sequence: CASSRAGTRTGELFF.

The chain recombines TRBV4-3 with TRBJ2-2; D possibly corresponds to TRBD1 (6 bases). V lost 3 bases to trimming and J lost 0 bases, with 8 bases between them. The CDR3 is 15 residues long. Germline CDR1 is LGHNA and CDR2 is YSLEER. This CDR3 is CASSQGTSNTGELFF. Written as DNA, the CDR3 is TGCGCCAGCAGCCAGGGGACATCGAACACCGGGGAGCTGTTTTTT.

The rearrangement links TRBV28 to TRBJ2-2; 13 nucleotides line up with TRBD2. V shed 2 bases and J 4 bases; nucleotides not matched to a gene: 4. The CDR3 runs 17 residues. The germline gives CDR1 MDHEN, CDR2 SYDVKM. In DNA form, the CDR3 reads TGTGCCAGCAGTTTAGTGGGACTAGCGGGATTCACCGGGGAGCTGTTTTTT. Protein sequence: CASSLVGLAGFTGELFF.

This clone is a singleton in its sample. This sequence joins TRBV5-4 and TRBJ2-7, with 11 bases that match TRBD2. The junction had 4 bases not matched to a gene; V was cut back by 4 bases and J by 1 base. This CDR3 contains 15 residues. Looked up from germline, CDR1 is SGHNT and CDR2 is YYREEE (reference sequence). The CDR3 loop reads CASSGTSGSSYEQYF. The DNA of the CDR3 is TGTGCCAGCAGCGGCACTAGCGGGAGTTCCTACGAGCAGTACTTC. Supplemented by reference TRBV5-4 and TRBJ2-7, the full variable domain reads ETGVTQSPTHLIKTRGQQVTLRCSSQSGHNTVSWYQQALGQGPQFIFQYYREEENGRGNFPPRFSGLQFPNYSSELNVNALELDDSALYLCASSGTSGSSYEQYFGPGTRLTVT.

This chain uses TRBV2 with TRBJ2-7; 7 positions match TRBD1. CDR1 and CDR2 (germline): SNHLY, FYNNEI. Trimming took 10 bases from V and 2 from J; bases not matched to a gene: 5. This CDR3 spans 12 amino acids. CDR3 protein: CATSTGPYEQYF. In DNA form, the CDR3 reads TGTGCCACGTCGACAGGGCCCTACGAGCAGTACTTC.